This paragraph covers one TCR beta chain sequence. Its antigen remains unidentified. The data belong to a study of early stage breast cancer tumors. General observations from the study: Compared with adjacent normal breast, tumors showed about 2.5-fold denser, more clonal T cells.

Assay used: immunoSEQ multiplex PCR; TCRdb lists only in-frame clones, some missing. The sample holds just over 70,000 clones; 65% to 80% are singletons and the top ten take 3.5%. Germline assignment: CDR1 MNHEY and CDR2 SVGAGI. The V gene lost 0 bases and the J gene lost 0 bases, with 6 bases spanning the gap. This CDR3 is built from 15 residues. The chain joins TRBV6-5 to TRBJ1-3, with D unresolved. The sample consisted of blood. The TCR comes from a person between 55 and 70 years old with breast cancer. The CDR3 coding sequence is TGTGCCAGCAGTTACTCGAAGGTCTCTGGAAACACCATATATTTT. Translated: CASSYSKVSGNTIYF.